The clone carrying this T cell receptor (beta chain) has a handful of counts. A junction end diverges from the germline sequence, so it may reflect a read error. The data originate from a study of T cell repertoires in cytomegalovirus infection. TCRdb re-called the reads through MiXCR, storing one row per CDR3 protein. The table lists around 240,000 distinct CDR3 sequences, approximately 24% of them singletons, with around a sixth in the top ten. CDR3 length equals 16 residues. In germline, CDR1 is DFQATT, CDR2 SNEGSKA (reference sequence). The receptor comes from a human donor in good health (CMV status not recorded). Some clones in this sample may be carry-over from other donors' samples. The chain recombines TRBV20-1 with TRBJ1-1; 7 bases match TRBD1. The source material was CD8+ T cells from PBMCs. This chain's CDR3 is CSARVSRGGRNPEAFF. The CDR3 DNA follows: TGCAGTGCTAGAGTCTCCAGGGGGGGACGGAACCCTGAAGCTTTCTTT.